This T cell receptor beta chain is drawn from a study of T cell clones after liver transplantation. This table comes from immunoSEQ multiplex PCR, and its TCRdb copy is limited to in-frame clones, with some not included. The table records under 60,000 clones, approximately 77% of them present only once. Germline V gives CDR1 SGHDN, CDR2 FVKESK. This CDR3 spans 16 amino acids. Trimming shortened V by 1 base and J by 5 bases, and 16 bases separated the two germline ends. The source of this sequence is a human patient who received a liver transplant. Some T cells may arise from the graft donor. This specimen consisted of CD4+ T cells from blood, obtained at the 22-month timepoint. The chain joins TRBV14 to TRBJ2-3, with TRBD2 as a possible D gene (6 bases). CDR3: CASSQAGGRARDTQYF. For the CDR3, the DNA is TGTGCCAGCAGCCAAGCCGGGGGACGGGCTAGAGATACGCAGTATTTT.